These T cell receptor beta chains were read from a single sample in a study of OX40 agonist ivuxolimab in advanced cancers. Measured with immunoSEQ multiplex PCR; TCRdb has only the in-frame clones, and not every one. The sample holds about 110,000 clones, 90% seen once. This material consisted of CD4+ or CD8+ T cells sorted from blood, taken in a trial of the OX40 agonist ivuxolimab. The receptor source for this set is an adult with an advanced solid tumor such as melanoma, head and neck, liver or kidney cancer. CDR3s include the opening cysteine and the closing phenylalanine or tryptophan. Each record gives: CDR3 length, D gene, clone size, V gene, J gene, CDR3 DNA, CDR3 protein. A D gene is named only where the DNA matches it firmly. Only some rows state a clone size, as once, few, many or a class for expanded clones.

15	NA	once	TRBV7-2	TRBJ2-2	TGTGCCAGCAGCCCCTCTATGGGCGGGACCGGGGAGCTGTTTTTT	CASSPSMGGTGELFF
15	NA	NA	TRBV5-1	TRBJ2-2	TGCGCCAGCAGCCCGGACAGAGCGAACACCGGGGAGCTGTTTTTT	CASSPDRANTGELFF
15	NA	NA	TRBV6-5	TRBJ1-4	TGTGCCAGCAGTTACCGTCCGACAGCCAATGAAAAACTGTTTTTT	CASSYRPTANEKLFF
15	TRBD1	NA	TRBV2	TRBJ2-2	TGTGCCAGCACCCCAGGGACAGGAAAAACCGGGGAGCTGTTTTTT	CASTPGTGKTGELFF
16	TRBD2	NA	TRBV29-1	TRBJ2-3	TGCAGCGTTCAGGTGTTAGCGGGGGTTATCACAGATACGCAGTATTTT	CSVQVLAGVITDTQYF
15	NA	NA	TRBV19	TRBJ2-7	TGTGCCAGTAGTGACCGACTCACCGAGGCCTACGAGCAGTACTTC	CASSDRLTEAYEQYF
17	NA	NA	TRBV27	TRBJ1-5	TGTGCCAGCAGTTTATCGGGCAGGGCCTATAGCAATCAGCCCCAGCATTTT	CASSLSGRAYSNQPQHF
17	TRBD1	once	TRBV28	TRBJ1-1	TGTGCCAGCAGTTTTAGTGCCTTAGGACAGGGAGACACTGAAGCTTTCTTT	CASSFSALGQGDTEAFF
13	TRBD1	NA	TRBV29-1	TRBJ1-1	TGCAGCGTCGGGGACAGGGTCGGCACTGAAGCTTTCTTT	CSVGDRVGTEAFF
13	NA	NA	TRBV9	TRBJ2-1	TGTGTCAGCAGCGTAGCCAGGGCTGATGAGCAGTTCTTC	CVSSVARADEQFF
14	NA	NA	TRBV7-2	TRBJ2-5	TGTGCCAGCAGCTTACTACAGGGCCGGGAGACCCAGTACTTC	CASSLLQGRETQYF
13	NA	once	TRBV25-1	TRBJ2-5	TGTGCCAGCAGTGCGGTCCCGATGGAGACCCAGTACTTC	CASSAVPMETQYF
20	TRBD2	NA	TRBV27	TRBJ2-3	TGTGCCAGCAGTTTCCGACCGCCGGGACTAGCGGGGAGAAGCACAGATACGCAGTATTTT	CASSFRPPGLAGRSTDTQYF
13	NA	few	TRBV15	TRBJ1-6	TGTGCCACCAGCAGAGATCAAAGTTCACCCCTCCACTTT	CATSRDQSSPLHF
13	TRBD2	NA	TRBV6-4	TRBJ2-3	TGTGCCAGCAGCGGGGGGGCCACAGATACGCAGTATTTT	CASSGGATDTQYF
14	TRBD1	NA	TRBV19	TRBJ1-2	TGTGCCAGTAACGATTACAGGGGCCCCTATGGCTACACCTTC	CASNDYRGPYGYTF
15	NA	once	TRBV11-2	TRBJ2-3	TGTGCCAGCAGCCAGTTGGGGTTCGGCACAGATACGCAGTATTTT	CASSQLGFGTDTQYF